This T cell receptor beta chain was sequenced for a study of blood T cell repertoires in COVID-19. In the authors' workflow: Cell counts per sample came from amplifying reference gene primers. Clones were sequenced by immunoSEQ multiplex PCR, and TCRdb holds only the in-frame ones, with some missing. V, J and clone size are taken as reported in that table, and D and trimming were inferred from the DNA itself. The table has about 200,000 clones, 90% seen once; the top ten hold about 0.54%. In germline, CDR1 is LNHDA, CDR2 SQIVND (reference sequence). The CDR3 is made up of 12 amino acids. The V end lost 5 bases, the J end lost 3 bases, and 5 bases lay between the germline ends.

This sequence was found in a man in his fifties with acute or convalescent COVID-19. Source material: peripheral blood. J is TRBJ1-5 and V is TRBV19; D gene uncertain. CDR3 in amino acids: CASSPHNQPQHF. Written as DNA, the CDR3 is TGTGCCAGTAGTCCACACAATCAGCCCCAGCATTTT.